This entry concerns a single T cell receptor (beta chain). This sample stems from a study of cytomegalovirus exposure and HLA in healthy donors. V lost 6 bases and J 6 bases, leaving 12 bases between the germline ends. This CDR3 is 12 amino acids long. The germline CDR1 and CDR2 sequences are SGHTA and FQGNSA. Primers for the PCR totalled 60 Vbeta and 13 Jbeta. Sequencing used immunoSEQ multiplex PCR; TCRdb keeps in-frame clones, though not all of them. In all, the sample yields about 160,000 clones. This receptor was obtained from an older woman in good health and CMV-seronegative. This chain joins TRBV7-2 and TRBJ2-7; no definite D call. The specimen was PBMCs. The CDR3 DNA reads as TGTGCCAGCAGGAGGAAGATCGGCGAGCAGTACTTC. Translating it yields CASRRKIGEQYF.